The T cell receptor beta chain under discussion was sequenced for a study of blood T cell repertoires in COVID-19. Overall study: Spain, Italy and the United States supplied samples that represented acute and convalescent COVID-19.

Original processing methods: Reference gene primer amplification gave nucleated cell count estimates. The protocol was immunoSEQ multiplex PCR, while the TCRdb copy is restricted to in-frame clones and leaves out a portion. Clonal size and the V and J genes are those of that table, whereas D and trimming came from the DNA. The sample records about 320,000 clones, roughly 85% being singletons. The CDR3 has 17 residues. The germline V gene has CDR1 SGHNT and CDR2 YYREEE (reference sequence). V dropped 0 bases and J dropped 4; count of bases not matched to a gene: 8. The sequencing sample was made of peripheral blood. The chain has TRBV5-4 and TRBJ2-3; 10 bases are a match to TRBD2. This TCR was recovered from a human donor in a cohort sampled during active COVID-19. The CDR3 reads CASSLGVSGGPADTQYF. The CDR3 coding sequence is TGTGCCAGCAGCTTGGGGGTTAGCGGGGGGCCGGCAGATACGCAGTATTTT.